The next 31 T cell receptor beta chains were all read from a single sample in a study of blood T cell repertoires in COVID-19. Some clones are missing from TCRdb's copy, which holds only in-frame ones; the method was immunoSEQ multiplex PCR. The table lists roughly 180,000 clones, about 78% of them singletons. Material for sequencing was peripheral blood. The origin of the receptors is a woman in her forties or fifties with active or convalescent COVID-19.

This chain joins TRBV19 and TRBJ1-2, with 11 bases aligning to TRBD1. The CDR3 totals 13 residues. V shed 5 bases, J shed 6 bases, and the junction held 2 bases outside the gene matches. From germline, CDR1 is LNHDA and CDR2 SQIVND (reference sequence). The CDR3 is CASSRTGGDGYTF. CDR3 in DNA: TGTGCCAGTAGTCGGACAGGGGGCGATGGCTACACCTTC.

This chain links TRBV2 with TRBJ2-5; 8 bases align to TRBD2. The V gene's germline CDR1 is SNHLY and CDR2 FYNNEI. The CDR3 runs to 15 residues. Unmatched junction bases numbered 11, after V lost 9 bases and J lost 2 bases. CDR3: CARQTGSGIQETQYF. The CDR3 coding sequence is TGTGCCAGACAAACTGGTAGCGGGATACAAGAGACCCAGTACTTC.

This clone was seen only a few times. This chain links TRBV24-1 with TRBJ2-1, with TRBD1 matching 9 bases. V dropped 1 base and J dropped 10; count of bases not matched to a gene: 13. Germline assignment: CDR1 KGHDR and CDR2 SFDVKD. The CDR3 is 17 amino acids. This CDR3 is CATSDLALGQGGHEQFF. The CDR3 bases are TGTGCCACCAGTGATTTAGCTTTGGGACAGGGAGGACACGAGCAGTTCTTC.

This clone was counted only a few times. V usage is TRBV7-2 and J usage is TRBJ1-2; D gene ambiguous. CDR3 length equals 12 residues. Looked up from germline, CDR1 is SGHTA and CDR2 is FQGNSA. V was cut by 4 bases and J by 7 bases, with 10 bases left in between. The CDR3 here is CASSSSSFGYTF. In nucleotides, the CDR3 is TGTGCCAGCAGCTCGAGTTCGTTTGGCTACACCTTC.

The V gene is TRBV21-1, the J gene TRBJ1-1. TRBV21-1 constitutes a pseudogene. The CDR3 has 17 amino acids. The CDR3 loop is CASSIGTRGLTNTEAFF. The CDR3 nucleotides are TGTGCCAGCAGCATCGGGACTAGGGGTTTGACGAACACTGAAGCTTTCTTT.

This clone was seen more than once but under ten times. The V call is TRBV9, the J call TRBJ2-2; D gene unclear. Germline CDR1 reads SGDLS; CDR2 reads YYNGEE. V dropped 1 base and J dropped 6 bases, with 7 bases sitting between them. This CDR3 has 13 residues. CDR3 in amino acids: CASSVRRAGELFF. For the CDR3, the DNA is TGTGCCAGCAGCGTAAGGAGAGCCGGGGAGCTGTTTTTT.

This clone has at least ten counts. The chain couples TRBV5-1 to TRBJ1-4; TRBD1 is a possible D gene (5 bases). V dropped 2 bases and J dropped 6 bases, with 8 bases sitting between them. This CDR3 region has 13 residues. Germline loops: CDR1 SGHRS, CDR2 YFSETQ. The CDR3 DNA follows: TGCGCCAGCAGCTTAGGAGGGGATGAAAAACTGTTTTTT. Its translation is CASSLGGDEKLFF.

The genes are TRBV6-5 and TRBJ2-7; D gene uncertain. This CDR3 is built from 12 residues. The V gene's germline CDR1 is MNHEY and CDR2 SVGAGI. The V end lost 6 bases, the J end lost 0 bases, and 6 bases lay between the germline ends. The CDR3 loop reads CASRGNSYEQYF. CDR3 nucleotides: TGTGCCAGCAGGGGCAACTCCTACGAGCAGTACTTC.

This chain joins TRBV6-6 and TRBJ1-3, with D perhaps matching TRBD1 (6 bases). The CDR3 sequence is 15 residues long. V dropped 4 bases and J dropped 7 bases, with 17 bases sitting between them. Germline CDR1 is MNHNY and CDR2 is SVGAGI (reference sequence). In DNA form, the CDR3 reads TGTGCCAGCAGTTCCTCGAGGGGGACACCCAACACCATATATTTT. Its protein product is CASSSSRGTPNTIYF.

The rearrangement uses TRBV9 and TRBJ2-7, with 13 positions matching TRBD2. The ends lost 4 bases at V and 2 bases at J; junction bases unmatched: 6. Per germline, CDR1 SGDLS and CDR2 YYNGEE. CDR3 length: 16 amino acids. The CDR3 nucleotides are TGTGCCAGCAGCCCTAAACTAGCGGGAGGGGCCTACGAGCAGTACTTC. Its protein product is CASSPKLAGGAYEQYF.

Comment on this clone: Other DNA sequences of this sample code for an identical CDR3. This chain links TRBV30 with TRBJ1-5; possibly TRBD1 for D (6 bases). CDR1 and CDR2 from the germline V gene are GTSNPN and SVGIG (reference sequence). This CDR3 region has 13 residues. Trimming pared 1 base from V and 4 bases from J, leaving 8 bases between. DNA for the CDR3: TGTGCCTGGAGTGGGCAGGGGAATCAGCCCCAGCATTTT. As protein: CAWSGQGNQPQHF.

The chain couples TRBV6-6 to TRBJ1-5; weak D call: TRBD1 (6 bases). Trimming removed 7 bases at V and 6 bases at J, with 19 bases between. CDR3 length: 15 amino acids. CDR1 MNHNY and CDR2 SVGAGI come from the germline V gene (reference sequence). In nucleotides, the CDR3 is TGTGCCAGCACCCTGGGACATCCCCGATCTCAGCCCCAGCATTTT. Translation gives CASTLGHPRSQPQHF.

The chain employs TRBV18 and TRBJ2-1; D is unclear. The CDR3 runs 14 residues. The germline gives CDR1 KGHSH, CDR2 LQKENI. Trimming shortened V by 2 bases and J by 6 bases, and 11 bases separated the two germline ends. The CDR3 bases are TGTGCCAGCTCACCATCAGGAATCCCCAATGAGCAGTTCTTC. Its translation: CASSPSGIPNEQFF. Using reference TRBV18 and TRBJ2-1 for the parts outside the CDR3, the full variable domain is NAGVMQNPRHLVRRRGQEARLRCSPMKGHSHVYWYRQLPEEGLKFMVYLQKENIIDESGMPKERFSAEFPKEGPSILRIQQVVRGDSAAYFCASSPSGIPNEQFFGPGTRLTVL.

The genes are TRBV6-1 and TRBJ1-3; no definite D call. The CDR3 totals 15 residues. CDR1 is MNHNS, CDR2 SASEGT, per germline. With 2 bases removed from V and 4 bases from J, the gap between germline ends came to 12 bases. In DNA, the CDR3 is TGTGCCAGCAGTGAACGGGTTAAGTCCGGAAACACCATATATTTT. It translates to CASSERVKSGNTIYF.

This clone was picked up one time. The rearrangement uses TRBV4-3 and TRBJ2-5; 11 positions match TRBD2. The germline V gene encodes CDR1 LGHNA and CDR2 YSLEER. The CDR3 totals 15 residues. Trimming removed 1 base from V and 2 bases from J; junction bases left unmatched: 0. The DNA of the CDR3 is TGCGCCAGCAGCCAAGGACTAGCGGGGCAAGAGACCCAGTACTTC. It specifies CASSQGLAGQETQYF.

J is TRBJ2-5 and V is TRBV6-6; 10 bases align to TRBD2. With 5 bases clipped from V and 5 bases from J, the junction kept 2 bases outside the gene matches. There are 13 residues in the CDR3. CDR1 MNHNY and CDR2 SVGAGI come from the germline V gene (reference sequence). CDR3 DNA: TGTGCCAGCAGTGGGACTAGCGTGGAGACCCAGTACTTC. This codes for CASSGTSVETQYF.

The chain uses TRBV2 and TRBJ2-5, with 12 bases matching TRBD2. Germline trimming cut 8 bases from V and 2 bases from J; bases unmatched to any gene: 3. Germline CDR1 reads SNHLY; CDR2 reads FYNNEI. The CDR3 sequence is 14 residues long. Here the CDR3 DNA reads TGTGCCAGCCTAGCGGGGGGGCTTCAAGAGACCCAGTACTTC. Protein sequence: CASLAGGLQETQYF.

The chain couples TRBV27 to TRBJ2-3, with TRBD2 matching over 8 bases. Unmatched junction bases numbered 7, after V lost 3 bases and J lost 2 bases. CDR1 is MNHEY, CDR2 SMNVEV, per germline (reference sequence). This CDR3 has 16 amino acids. CDR3 in DNA: TGTGCCAGCAGTTTTTATAGCGGGAAGGTCACAGATACGCAGTATTTT. Protein: CASSFYSGKVTDTQYF.

This chain links TRBV19 with TRBJ2-6, with TRBD1 matching over 8 bases. Germline V gene lookup returns CDR1 LNHDA and CDR2 SQIVND (reference sequence). The CDR3 contains 14 residues. Trimming took 6 bases from V and 2 from J; bases not matched to a gene: 0. For the CDR3, the DNA is TGTGCCAGTAGGACAGGGGCTGGGGCCAACGTCCTGACTTTC. It yields the protein CASRTGAGANVLTF.

The chain is built from TRBV4-2 and TRBJ2-3; 8 bases agree with TRBD2. CDR1 and CDR2 (germline): LGHNA, YNFKEQ. CDR3 size: 17 residues. The ends lost 0 bases at V and 1 base at J; junction bases unmatched: 6. DNA of the CDR3: TGTGCCAGCAGCCAAGATAGCGGGGTAATCGGCACAGATACGCAGTATTTT. It codes for CASSQDSGVIGTDTQYF.

This clone was found once. The CDR3 DNA reads TGTGCCAGCAGCTTAGGTTCGGGCAGGGGAATTCAGCCCCAGCATTTT. Residues: CASSLGSGRGIQPQHF. The J gene is TRBJ1-5, the V gene TRBV7-2; D may be TRBD1 (6 bases). The V gene lost 1 base and the J gene lost 6 bases, with 16 bases spanning the gap. This CDR3 has 16 amino acids. CDR1 SGHTA and CDR2 FQGNSA come from the germline V gene.

CDR3 amino acids: CASSQVGISGGTDTQYF. The DNA of the CDR3 is TGCGCCAGCAGCCAAGTTGGGATTTCGGGGGGCACAGATACGCAGTATTTT. The V and J genes are TRBV4-1 and TRBJ2-3, with D possibly matching TRBD2 (6 bases). V lost 1 base, J lost 1 base, and 15 bases lay in between. Germline CDR1 reads MGHRA; CDR2 reads YSYEKL. CDR3 length: 17 amino acids.

The rearrangement joins TRBV5-6 to TRBJ2-7, with 9 bases that match TRBD1. V was clipped by 2 bases and J by 5 bases; unmatched bases: 14. Germline CDR1 reads SGHDT; CDR2 reads YYEEEE. This CDR3 is built from 17 residues. The DNA of the CDR3 is TGTGCCAGCAGCTTAAGAACAGGGGGCTATTCGTCCCACGAGCAGTACTTC. Residues: CASSLRTGGYSSHEQYF.

The chain has TRBV28 and TRBJ1-5; D is ambiguous. Looked up from germline, CDR1 is MDHEN and CDR2 is SYDVKM. The CDR3 is made up of 13 amino acids. The ends were cut back, 9 bases at V and 6 bases at J, with 15 bases in the middle. As DNA, the CDR3 is TGTGCCAGTCGCCTCTTGGGGAGTCAGCCCCAGCATTTT. Amino acid sequence: CASRLLGSQPQHF.

J is TRBJ1-2 and V is TRBV19; the D is unclear. This CDR3 has 14 amino acids. Trimming shortened V by 4 bases and J by 7 bases, and 16 bases separated the two germline ends. CDR1 is LNHDA and CDR2 is SQIVND in the germline V gene (reference sequence). DNA for the CDR3: TGTGCCAGTAGTACACGGGAGGAACTGACTGGCTACACCTTC. Protein: CASSTREELTGYTF. Combining the CDR3 with reference TRBV19 and TRBJ1-2 gives the whole variable domain DGGITQSPKYLFRKEGQNVTLSCEQNLNHDAMYWYRQDPGQGLRLIYYSQIVNDFQKGDIAEGYSVSREKKESFPLTVTSAQKNPTAFYLCASSTREELTGYTFGSGTRLTVV.

This clone has just a few counts. The V and J genes are TRBV7-9 and TRBJ1-2; D not resolved. The CDR3 consists of 13 residues. Germline-derived CDR1 and CDR2 are SEHNR and FQNEAQ (reference sequence). Trimming stripped 2 bases from V and 8 bases from J, with 12 bases between. The CDR3, as DNA: TGTGCCAGCAGCTTAATAAATGAGAGGGGCTACACCTTC. This gives the protein CASSLINERGYTF.

The chain combines TRBV27 with TRBJ2-5, with D perhaps matching TRBD2 (6 bases). The CDR3 totals 14 residues. Trimming left V 5 bases short and J 1 base short, with 11 bases between. Germline V gene data show CDR1 as MNHEY and CDR2 as SMNVEV (reference sequence). For the CDR3, the DNA is TGTGCCAGCAGTCGCGCGGGGTTCCAAGAGACCCAGTACTTC. Its translation is CASSRAGFQETQYF.

V is TRBV27 and J is TRBJ2-5; TRBD2 aligns across 9 bases. Germline V gene lookup returns CDR1 MNHEY and CDR2 SMNVEV (reference sequence). This CDR3 has 15 residues. Germline trimming cut 6 bases from V and 4 bases from J; bases unmatched to any gene: 9. CDR3 region: CASRGLGAGGETQYF. The CDR3 nucleotides read TGTGCCAGCAGGGGTCTCGGAGCGGGAGGAGAGACCCAGTACTTC.

The CDR3 nucleotides are TGCAGCGTTTTACAGGGCTATGGCGACGGAAACACCATATATTTT. It specifies CSVLQGYGDGNTIYF. The rearrangement joins TRBV29-1 to TRBJ1-3; D might be TRBD1 (6 bases). Trimming took off 5 bases at V and 4 bases at J, with 18 bases between the two ends. The CDR3 loop spans 15 amino acids. Germline values: CDR1 SQVTM, CDR2 ANQGSEA.

This chain links TRBV15 with TRBJ1-6, with 8 nucleotides matching TRBD1. Per the germline V gene, CDR1 is LNHNV and CDR2 is YYDKDF (reference sequence). The CDR3 is 14 residues long. V dropped 5 bases and J dropped 12; count of bases not matched to a gene: 9. The CDR3 loop reads CATSGLLTGEPLHF. CDR3 sequence (DNA): TGTGCCACCAGCGGCCTTCTGACAGGGGAACCCCTCCACTTT. Full variable domain (outside the CDR3, taken from reference TRBV15 and TRBJ1-6): DAMVIQNPRYQVTQFGKPVTLSCSQTLNHNVMYWYQQKSSQAPKLLFHYYDKDFNNEADTPDNFQSRRPNTSFCFLDIRSPGLGDTAMYLCATSGLLTGEPLHFGNGTRLTVT.

The rearrangement uses TRBV19 and TRBJ2-1; 7 bases are a match to TRBD2. Germline V lookup: CDR1 LNHDA, CDR2 SQIVND (reference sequence). CDR3 length: 14 amino acids. V lost 9 bases, J lost 9 bases, and 14 bases stayed unmatched. This CDR3 reads CASNRSPSGTEQFF. The CDR3 region has the DNA TGTGCCAGCAACCGTTCTCCAAGCGGGACTGAGCAGTTCTTC.